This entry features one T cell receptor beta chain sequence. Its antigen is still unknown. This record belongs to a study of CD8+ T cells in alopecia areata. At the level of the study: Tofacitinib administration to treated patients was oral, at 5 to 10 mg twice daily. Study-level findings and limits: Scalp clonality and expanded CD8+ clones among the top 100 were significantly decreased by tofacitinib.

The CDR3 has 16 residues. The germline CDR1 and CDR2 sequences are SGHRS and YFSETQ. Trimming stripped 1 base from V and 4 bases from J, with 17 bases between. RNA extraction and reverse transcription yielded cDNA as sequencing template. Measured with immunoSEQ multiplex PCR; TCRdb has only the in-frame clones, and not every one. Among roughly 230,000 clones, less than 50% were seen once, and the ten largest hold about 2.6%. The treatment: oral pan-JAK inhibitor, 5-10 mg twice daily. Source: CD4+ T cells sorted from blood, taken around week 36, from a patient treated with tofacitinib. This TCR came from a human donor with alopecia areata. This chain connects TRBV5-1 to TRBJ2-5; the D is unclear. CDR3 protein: CASSLIPGSVLETQYF. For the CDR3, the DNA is TGCGCCAGCAGCTTGATTCCCGGGTCGGTGCTAGAGACCCAGTACTTC.